This is a list of T cell receptor beta chains from one sample in a study of blood T cell repertoires in COVID-19. Sequencing was performed with immunoSEQ multiplex PCR; in TCRdb, only in-frame clones are kept and a portion is missing. The data contain almost 200,000 clones, roughly 90% of them singletons. Material for sequencing was PBMCs or T cells enriched from blood (not recorded which). The source of these receptors is a woman aged 18 to 35 who had recovered from COVID-19. Each CDR3 is given with its conserved first and last residue. D genes are given only for firm matches. Expanded clones get a size class; other rows say once, few or many, or leave the size out.

J: TRBJ2-3
V: TRBV27
size: .
D: TRBD1
CDR3: CASSFQGVLGTDTQYF
DNA: TGTGCCAGCAGTTTCCAGGGGGTCCTGGGGACAGATACGCAGTATTTT

J: TRBJ1-2
V: TRBV4-1
size: once
D: .
CDR3: CASSQDLPVRSNYGYTF
DNA: TGCGCCAGCAGCCAAGATCTGCCAGTACGATCTAACTATGGCTACACCTTC

J: TRBJ1-2
V: TRBV24-1
size: .
D: .
CDR3: CATSGLEGGSYGYTF
DNA: TGTGCCACCAGTGGGTTGGAAGGGGGAAGCTATGGCTACACCTTC

J: TRBJ1-4
V: TRBV6-5
size: .
D: .
CDR3: CASSPGGRGEKLFF
DNA: TGTGCCAGCAGTCCGGGGGGGCGAGGTGAAAAACTGTTTTTT

J: TRBJ2-7
V: TRBV12-3/TRBV12-4
size: .
D: .
CDR3: CASRAGPYEQYF
DNA: TGTGCCAGCAGGGCAGGGCCTTACGAGCAGTACTTC

J: TRBJ2-2
V: TRBV5-6
size: few
D: .
CDR3: CASSASITGELFF
DNA: TGTGCCAGCAGCGCGTCTATCACCGGGGAGCTGTTTTTT

J: TRBJ1-2
V: TRBV6-5
size: once
D: .
CDR3: CASSYDGHNYGYTF
DNA: TGTGCCAGCAGTTATGACGGACACAACTATGGCTACACCTTC

J: TRBJ2-3
V: TRBV11-2
size: .
D: .
CDR3: CASSLDFGVSDTQYF
DNA: TGTGCCAGCAGCTTAGATTTCGGGGTCTCAGATACGCAGTATTTT

J: TRBJ1-6
V: TRBV18
size: .
D: .
CDR3: CASSPNQINNSPLHF
DNA: TGTGCCAGCTCACCAAACCAGATTAATAATTCACCCCTCCACTTT

J: TRBJ1-1
V: TRBV19
size: .
D: .
CDR3: CASSFLTGMNTEAFF
DNA: TGTGCCAGTAGTTTTCTCACAGGGATGAACACTGAAGCTTTCTTT

J: TRBJ2-5
V: TRBV6-5
size: .
D: TRBD2
CDR3: CASRASGGPGETQYF
DNA: TGTGCCAGCAGGGCTAGCGGGGGGCCCGGTGAGACCCAGTACTTC

J: TRBJ1-5
V: TRBV5-1
size: .
D: .
CDR3: CASSAIGGRNQPQHF
DNA: TGCGCCAGCAGCGCCATCGGGGGTCGCAATCAGCCCCAGCATTTT

J: TRBJ2-1
V: TRBV19
size: medium-sized
D: TRBD1
CDR3: CASSISHRGSDEQFF
DNA: TGTGCCAGTAGTATATCGCACAGGGGATCGGATGAGCAGTTCTTC

J: TRBJ1-1
V: TRBV7-9
size: .
D: TRBD1
CDR3: CASSLEVGQGITNTEAFF
DNA: TGTGCCAGCAGCTTAGAGGTGGGACAGGGTATCACGAACACTGAAGCTTTCTTT

J: TRBJ2-1
V: TRBV5-1
size: .
D: .
CDR3: CASSLDNNNEQFF
DNA: TGCGCCAGCAGCTTAGACAACAACAATGAGCAGTTCTTC

J: TRBJ1-2
V: TRBV28
size: .
D: TRBD1
CDR3: CASNLGQGDRYTF
DNA: TGTGCCAGCAACCTCGGACAGGGGGATCGCTACACCTTC

J: TRBJ1-4
V: TRBV29-1
size: once
D: .
CDR3: CSVVGVNEKLFF
DNA: TGCAGCGTTGTAGGGGTTAATGAAAAACTGTTTTTT

J: TRBJ1-6
V: TRBV25-1
size: .
D: TRBD1
CDR3: CASSDVQGGSPLHF
DNA: TGTGCCAGCAGTGACGTGCAGGGGGGTTCACCCCTCCACTTT

J: TRBJ2-2
V: TRBV5-4
size: .
D: TRBD1
CDR3: CASSPATGGPNTGELFF
DNA: TGTGCCAGCAGCCCTGCGACAGGGGGCCCGAACACCGGGGAGCTGTTTTTT

J: TRBJ1-6
V: TRBV5-6
size: .
D: TRBD1
CDR3: CASSLDRRPNSPLHF
DNA: TGTGCCAGCAGCCTGGACAGGCGACCAAATTCACCCCTCCACTTT

J: TRBJ2-1
V: TRBV7-2
size: .
D: .
CDR3: CASSLWWGGQYNEQFF
DNA: TGTGCCAGCAGCTTATGGTGGGGGGGGCAATACAATGAGCAGTTCTTC

J: TRBJ2-1
V: TRBV14
size: once
D: .
CDR3: CASSQRTDYNEQFF
DNA: TGTGCCAGCAGCCAACGGACAGATTACAATGAGCAGTTCTTC

J: TRBJ1-1
V: TRBV3-1/TRBV3-2
size: .
D: .
CDR3: CASSEQENTEAFF
DNA: TGTGCCAGCAGCGAACAGGAGAACACTGAAGCTTTCTTT

J: TRBJ2-2
V: TRBV12-3/TRBV12-4
size: few
D: .
CDR3: CASSFRVHGELFF
DNA: TGTGCCAGCAGTTTCAGGGTCCACGGGGAGCTGTTTTTT

J: TRBJ2-2
V: TRBV7-2
size: .
D: TRBD2
CDR3: CASSLPLAGGELFF
DNA: TGTGCCAGCAGCTTACCGCTAGCGGGGGGGGAGCTGTTTTTT

J: TRBJ1-1
V: TRBV28
size: .
D: TRBD1
CDR3: CASKEGAMNTEAFF
DNA: TGTGCCAGCAAGGAGGGGGCAATGAACACTGAAGCTTTCTTT

J: TRBJ1-1
V: TRBV18
size: few
D: TRBD1
CDR3: CASQGGVNTEAFF
DNA: TGTGCCAGCCAGGGGGGCGTGAACACTGAAGCTTTCTTT

J: TRBJ2-7
V: TRBV27
size: .
D: TRBD2
CDR3: CASRGGGGVHPTYEQYF
DNA: TGTGCCAGCAGAGGCGGGGGGGGCGTTCACCCAACCTACGAGCAGTACTTC

J: TRBJ1-1
V: TRBV28
size: .
D: .
CDR3: CASSLGGALAEAFF
DNA: TGTGCCAGCAGTTTAGGTGGGGCATTGGCTGAAGCTTTCTTT

J: TRBJ2-5
V: TRBV5-8
size: .
D: TRBD2
CDR3: CARRLAGVAETQYF
DNA: TGTGCTAGACGACTAGCGGGGGTTGCGGAGACCCAGTACTTC

J: TRBJ1-6
V: TRBV4-1
size: .
D: TRBD1
CDR3: CASSHQTGAVSSPLHF
DNA: TGCGCCAGCAGCCATCAGACAGGGGCAGTAAGTTCACCCCTCCACTTT

J: TRBJ1-1
V: TRBV15
size: .
D: .
CDR3: CATSRGGGSEAFF
DNA: TGTGCCACCAGCAGAGGGGGGGGCTCTGAAGCTTTCTTT

J: TRBJ2-5
V: TRBV2
size: .
D: TRBD1
CDR3: CASRAGTAYQETQYF
DNA: TGTGCCAGCAGAGCCGGGACAGCGTACCAAGAGACCCAGTACTTC

J: TRBJ1-6
V: TRBV2
size: .
D: TRBD1
CDR3: CASSERDSSYNSPLHF
DNA: TGTGCCAGCAGTGAACGGGACAGCTCCTATAATTCACCCCTCCACTTT

J: TRBJ1-1
V: TRBV15
size: .
D: .
CDR3: CATSGRVDTEAFF
DNA: TGTGCCACCAGCGGCAGGGTGGACACTGAAGCTTTCTTT

J: TRBJ1-2
V: TRBV9
size: .
D: .
CDR3: CASSADGGSNYGYTF
DNA: TGTGCCAGCAGCGCGGACGGAGGGTCCAACTATGGCTACACCTTC

J: TRBJ1-5
V: TRBV28
size: few
D: .
CDR3: CASSSPSFGGGNQPQHF
DNA: TGTGCCAGCAGTTCCCCTAGTTTCGGGGGTGGAAATCAGCCCCAGCATTTT

J: TRBJ1-1
V: TRBV4-1
size: .
D: TRBD1
CDR3: CASSHPRQGGISGKAFF
DNA: TGCGCCAGCAGCCACCCCCGACAGGGGGGTATCTCTGGGAAAGCTTTCTTT

J: TRBJ2-1
V: TRBV9
size: .
D: .
CDR3: CASSVSQGYPNEQFF
DNA: TGTGCCAGCAGCGTATCACAGGGCTATCCCAATGAGCAGTTCTTC

J: TRBJ1-5
V: TRBV24-1
size: .
D: TRBD1
CDR3: CATSDLTGEQPQHF
DNA: TGTGCCACCAGTGATTTGACAGGGGAACAGCCCCAGCATTTT

J: TRBJ2-7
V: TRBV19
size: few
D: TRBD2
CDR3: CASSIGPLDPAGVTYEQYF
DNA: TGTGCCAGTAGTATAGGGCCCCTCGATCCAGCGGGGGTGACCTACGAGCAGTACTTC

J: TRBJ2-2
V: TRBV19
size: .
D: .
CDR3: CASSIELSTGELFF
DNA: TGTGCCAGTAGTATAGAACTTTCCACCGGGGAGCTGTTTTTT

J: TRBJ1-1
V: TRBV5-1
size: .
D: .
CDR3: CASSLDRWENTEAFF
DNA: TGCGCCAGCAGCTTGGACAGGTGGGAGAACACTGAAGCTTTCTTT

J: TRBJ2-2
V: TRBV27
size: .
D: TRBD2
CDR3: CASSTGGGELFF
DNA: TGTGCCAGTTCAACGGGAGGCGGGGAGCTGTTTTTT

J: TRBJ2-6
V: TRBV4-1
size: once
D: .
CDR3: CASSQEIVRGSFSGANVLTF
DNA: TGCGCCAGCAGCCAAGAAATTGTACGGGGTTCCTTTTCTGGGGCCAACGTCCTGACTTTC

J: TRBJ1-6
V: TRBV6-5
size: .
D: TRBD1
CDR3: CASRRWTGNNSPLHF
DNA: TGTGCCAGCAGAAGATGGACAGGGAATAATTCACCCCTCCACTTT

J: TRBJ1-6
V: TRBV6-6
size: once
D: TRBD1
CDR3: CASSQNSGTDPYWTYNSPLHF
DNA: TGTGCCAGCAGTCAGAACTCCGGGACAGACCCCTATTGGACCTATAATTCACCCCTCCACTTT

J: TRBJ1-1
V: TRBV5-1
size: .
D: .
CDR3: CASASNTEAFF
DNA: TGCGCCAGCGCGTCGAACACTGAAGCTTTCTTT

J: TRBJ1-5
V: TRBV5-1
size: .
D: .
CDR3: CASSIRGNQPQHF
DNA: TGCGCCAGCAGCATCCGGGGTAATCAGCCCCAGCATTTT

J: TRBJ2-7
V: TRBV28
size: .
D: TRBD2
CDR3: CASSTRLAGSYEQYF
DNA: TGTGCCAGCAGCACCCGACTAGCGGGCTCCTACGAGCAGTACTTC

J: TRBJ2-5
V: TRBV28
size: .
D: .
CDR3: CASSQGQETQYF
DNA: TGTGCCAGCTCGCAGGGGCAAGAGACCCAGTACTTC

J: TRBJ2-2
V: TRBV5-1
size: .
D: TRBD1
CDR3: CASSSYPIGTGDTGELFF
DNA: TGCGCCAGCAGCTCTTATCCAATCGGGACAGGGGACACCGGGGAGCTGTTTTTT

J: TRBJ2-3
V: TRBV5-1
size: .
D: TRBD2
CDR3: CASSLVGASGGVTQYF
DNA: TGCGCCAGCAGCTTGGTCGGAGCTAGCGGGGGGGTTACGCAGTATTTT

J: TRBJ2-3
V: TRBV7-2
size: .
D: TRBD2
CDR3: CASSLGGFADTQYF
DNA: TGTGCCAGCAGCTTGGGGGGGTTTGCAGATACGCAGTATTTT

J: TRBJ2-3
V: TRBV6-5
size: .
D: .
CDR3: CASSYSRGEFTDTQYF
DNA: TGTGCCAGCAGTTACTCGCGGGGCGAATTCACAGATACGCAGTATTTT

J: TRBJ1-1
V: TRBV13
size: .
D: .
CDR3: CASSLGADMNTEAFF
DNA: TGTGCCAGCAGCTTAGGGGCAGACATGAACACTGAAGCTTTCTTT

J: TRBJ2-7
V: TRBV5-4
size: once
D: .
CDR3: CASSLGQAYSYEQYF
DNA: TGTGCCAGCAGCTTGGGACAGGCCTACTCCTACGAGCAGTACTTC

J: TRBJ2-7
V: TRBV4-1
size: .
D: TRBD2
CDR3: CASSQGGGPVYEQYF
DNA: TGCGCCAGCAGCCAAGGCGGGGGGCCGGTCTACGAGCAGTACTTC

J: TRBJ1-1
V: TRBV2
size: .
D: .
CDR3: CASRGQPRMNTEAFF
DNA: TGTGCCAGCAGAGGACAGCCTCGAATGAACACTGAAGCTTTCTTT

J: TRBJ2-3
V: TRBV5-6
size: .
D: .
CDR3: CASSLFLTSTDTQYF
DNA: TGTGCCAGCAGCTTATTTCTCACTAGCACAGATACGCAGTATTTT